These 17 T cell receptor beta chains share one sample of origin, sequenced in a study of sequential checkpoint blockade in melanoma. The method was immunoSEQ multiplex PCR; TCRdb's version includes in-frame clones alone and lacks a portion of them. The sample shows roughly 18,000 clones, around 65% of them seen only once. Specified treatment: randomized to nivolumab then ipilimumab (arm A) or the reverse (arm B). The starting material was CD8+ T cells sorted from blood (inferred from file names), obtained from a patient given nivolumab and ipilimumab in sequence. These receptors were collected from a human donor with melanoma.

About this clone: The same CDR3 can be traced to other DNA sequences in this sample. The rearrangement joins TRBV7-3 to TRBJ2-1; TRBD2 aligns across 12 bases. Unmatched junction bases numbered 5, after V lost 5 bases and J lost 6 bases. Per the germline V gene, CDR1 is SGHTA and CDR2 is FQGTGA. CDR3 size: 15 residues. CDR3 region: CASSPLAGGPNEQFF. For the CDR3, the DNA is TGTGCCAGCAGCCCCCTAGCGGGGGGGCCCAATGAGCAGTTCTTC.

The chain has TRBV11-3 and TRBJ2-1; a possible D gene is TRBD2 (6 bases). V was trimmed by 1 base and J by 3 bases, leaving 10 bases between them. The CDR3 sequence is 15 residues long. Germline CDR1 is SGHNT and CDR2 is YENEEA. Here the CDR3 reads CASSLGASVYNEQFF. CDR3 bases: TGTGCCAGCAGCTTAGGGGCTAGCGTCTACAATGAGCAGTTCTTC.

This clone has more than one count but fewer than ten. The V call is TRBV30, the J call TRBJ2-1, with 12 bases fitting TRBD2. From germline, CDR1 is GTSNPN and CDR2 SVGIG (reference sequence). The trim removed 1 base at V and 3 bases at J, leaving 1 base unmatched. The CDR3 consists of 15 residues. CDR3 loop: CAWSELAGGYNEQFF. The CDR3 bases are TGTGCCTGGAGTGAACTAGCGGGAGGCTACAATGAGCAGTTCTTC.

To note about this clone: One junction end disagrees with the germline gene, perhaps due to a read error. This same CDR3 is encoded by further DNA sequences in the sample. The rearrangement uses TRBV30 and TRBJ1-4; D may be TRBD1 (5 bases). The CDR3 is 12 residues long. Looked up from germline, CDR1 is GTSNPN and CDR2 is SVGIG (reference sequence). This CDR3 reads CAWNQGGEKLFF. CDR3 bases: TGTGCTTGGAATCAGGGCGGAGAAAAACTGTTTTTT.

J is TRBJ1-5 and V is TRBV15, with D possibly matching TRBD1 (5 bases). CDR3 length: 14 amino acids. The ends were cut back, 0 bases at V and 9 bases at J, with 12 bases in the middle. CDR1 is LNHNV, CDR2 YYDKDF, per germline (reference sequence). CDR3 sequence reads: CATSRDLGGGPQHF. DNA of the CDR3: TGTGCCACCAGCAGAGATCTGGGGGGAGGGCCCCAGCATTTT.

Points on this clone: Other DNA sequences in the sample encode the same CDR3. The chain links TRBV4-3 to TRBJ1-3, with D perhaps TRBD1 (6 bases). Deletions cut 0 bases from V and 4 bases from J, with 13 bases between. The germline gives CDR1 LGHNA, CDR2 YSLEER. This CDR3 has 16 amino acids. This CDR3 reads CASSQDRGGVGNTIYF. The CDR3 DNA reads TGCGCCAGCAGCCAAGATAGGGGGGGAGTCGGAAACACCATATATTTT.

V usage is TRBV2 and J usage is TRBJ2-1, with TRBD1 identical over 7 bases. The CDR3 has 16 residues. Germline-derived CDR1 and CDR2 are SNHLY and FYNNEI. With V trimmed by 5 bases and J by 4 bases, 11 bases remained unmatched. Here the CDR3 reads CASSWKPGQPYNEQFF. In DNA form, the CDR3 reads TGTGCCAGCAGTTGGAAGCCGGGACAGCCGTACAATGAGCAGTTCTTC.

The rearrangement uses TRBV6-6 and TRBJ2-7, with TRBD1 as a possible D gene (6 bases). Trimming took 2 bases from V and 5 from J, leaving 10 bases between them. The V gene's germline CDR1 is MNHNY and CDR2 SVGAGI (reference sequence). This CDR3 has 13 amino acids. The CDR3 reads CASSYTGTDEQYF. The CDR3 region has the DNA TGTGCCAGCAGTTACACAGGGACCGACGAGCAGTACTTC.

The chain uses TRBV5-1 and TRBJ1-1; a weak D match, TRBD1 (5 bases). Germline assignment: CDR1 SGHRS and CDR2 YFSETQ. This CDR3 is built from 14 residues. The V end was cut by 6 bases, the J end by 1 base, with 13 bases between. The CDR3 sequence is CASTPTQGNTEAFF. The CDR3, as DNA: TGCGCCAGCACTCCCACCCAGGGGAACACTGAAGCTTTCTTT.

This chain uses TRBV27 with TRBJ2-7; 7 nucleotides align to TRBD1. The V segment lost 5 bases and the J segment 5 bases; nucleotides outside the gene matches: 6. The CDR3 extends over 13 amino acids. Germline CDR1 is MNHEY and CDR2 is SMNVEV (reference sequence). The CDR3 region is CASSPTGIHEQYF. In nucleotides, the CDR3 is TGTGCCAGCAGTCCGACAGGGATCCACGAGCAGTACTTC.

CDR3 coding DNA: TGTGCCAGCAGCCCACTTTCAATCCAGGCAGGGCTGGAGACCCAGTACTTC. Protein product: CASSPLSIQAGLETQYF. V and J are TRBV14 and TRBJ2-5, with D perhaps TRBD1 (5 bases). There are 17 residues in the CDR3. With 4 bases removed from V and 5 bases from J, the gap between germline ends came to 23 bases. Germline V gene data show CDR1 as SGHDN and CDR2 as FVKESK.

This clone was seen a few times. Different DNA sequences within this sample yield the same CDR3. This sequence joins TRBV11-2 and TRBJ2-7, with D unclear. CDR3 length: 14 amino acids. V was clipped by 1 base and J by 0 bases, with 7 bases between them. The germline CDR1 and CDR2 sequences are SGHAT and FQNNGV. CDR3 residues: CASSLADISYEQYF. The DNA of the CDR3 is TGTGCCAGCAGCTTAGCCGACATCTCCTACGAGCAGTACTTC.

The rearrangement joins TRBV13 to TRBJ2-4; 12 nucleotides line up with TRBD2. The CDR3 totals 16 residues. Germline V gives CDR1 PRHDT, CDR2 FYEKMQ (reference sequence). V lost 4 bases to trimming and J lost 6 bases; unmatched junction nucleotides: 7. The CDR3 loop is CASSSSGLAGPNIQYF. CDR3 nucleotides: TGTGCCAGCAGCTCCTCGGGACTAGCGGGCCCAAACATTCAGTACTTC.

The rearrangement joins TRBV7-6 to TRBJ2-7; TRBD1 aligns across 9 bases. The CDR3 length is 14 residues. The V gene's germline CDR1 is SGHVS and CDR2 FNYEAQ. Losses at the gene ends were 4 bases for V and 3 bases for J; bases not matched to a gene: 4. The CDR3 sequence: CASSSGDRDYEQYF. The CDR3 DNA reads TGTGCCAGCAGCTCGGGGGACAGGGACTACGAGCAGTACTTC.

The rearrangement joins TRBV4-1 to TRBJ2-1; D gene unclear. V lost 0 bases to trimming and J lost 3 bases, with 6 bases between them. The length of the CDR3 is 14 residues. In germline, CDR1 is MGHRA, CDR2 YSYEKL. CDR3 region: CASSQETIYNEQFF. DNA for the CDR3: TGCGCCAGCAGCCAAGAAACTATCTACAATGAGCAGTTCTTC.

The rearrangement uses TRBV25-1 and TRBJ1-2, with a weak D call TRBD1 (6 bases). Trimming left V 0 bases short and J 8 bases short, with 22 bases between. CDR3 size: 17 residues. The germline V gene encodes CDR1 MGHDK and CDR2 SYGVNS. The CDR3 DNA follows: TGTGCCAGCAGTGAATATCTTACCGACAGGCGTACTGGCGGCTACACCTTC. It encodes CASSEYLTDRRTGGYTF.

This clone is classed as medium-sized. V and J are TRBV7-8 and TRBJ1-2; no firm D call. V was pared by 5 bases and J by 1 base, with 5 bases between. The CDR3 is made up of 12 amino acids. The germline CDR1 and CDR2 sequences are SGHVS and FQNEAQ. CDR3 DNA sequence: TGTGCCAGCAGCCCCAATAACTATGGCTACACCTTC. Protein product: CASSPNNYGYTF.